This T cell receptor beta chain was identified during a study of siplizumab effects on memory and regulatory T cells. This table comes from immunoSEQ multiplex PCR, and its TCRdb copy is limited to in-frame clones, with some not included. Among about 120,000 clones listed, roughly 94% were seen once. V shed 2 bases and J 1 base; nucleotides not matched to a gene: 1. Per the germline V gene, CDR1 is SGHRS and CDR2 is YFSETQ. This CDR3 has 16 amino acids. The chain recombines TRBV5-1 with TRBJ2-2; TRBD2 aligns across 11 bases. The sample was non-Treg CD4+ T cells sorted from blood. The TCR was taken from a human donor in good health. CDR3 DNA sequence: TGCGCCAGCAGCTTCACTAGCGGGGGGAACACCGGGGAGCTGTTTTTT. Translated, it gives CASSFTSGGNTGELFF.